This TCR beta chain was captured in a study of high-grade serous ovarian cancer treatment subgroups (dated by TCRdb to about 2021). Study-level background: Sequencing yielded a mean of approximately 13,000 reads and around 7,000 unique TCR beta rearrangements per sample. The study profiled TCR beta repertoires in high-grade serous ovarian cancer patients grouped by complete gross resection or neoadjuvant chemotherapy response under a laparoscopic triage algorithm. A cohort of some 30 patients was included: around ten with no residual disease after primary surgery (R0), around ten who were excellent NACT responders, and around ten who were poor NACT responders. One primary tumor sample and two metastatic tumor samples were collected from each patient, for a total of roughly 90 samples. On the study overall, not on this receptor specifically: Tumors from the same patient had repertoire similarity ranging from roughly 0.095 to 0.8, while tumors from different patients showed almost no similarity. TCR clonal relatedness was found to be positively correlated with neoantigen level and, by trend, with copy number variation and mutation load derived from whole-genome sequencing. The TCR repertoire analyses centered on CDR3, and CDR1 and CDR2 were not analyzed. Because bulk tumor TCR sequencing provided no spatial information, insight into HGSC tumor complexity and diversity was limited.

The tumor samples were collected prior to definitive surgery or chemotherapy. The MD Anderson Biospecimen Extraction Resource handled genomic DNA extraction, while the MD Anderson Cancer Genomics Laboratory carried out the TCR sequencing. High-throughput TCR profiling via ImmunoSEQ was performed on the 80 to 100 tumor samples. As for how the authors treated the data: Richness (unique productive sequences), clonality, evenness and relatedness were included as repertoire diversity metrics, and similarity between samples was assessed with the Bhattacharyya coefficient. Conclusions stayed consistent in a sensitivity analysis that left out TCRs with fewer than two reads. TCRdb limited this immuneACCESS table to in-frame rearrangements with V and J called. A share of clones is missing; checked studies link under half to unresolved V genes, and the rest is unexplained. The D gene and trimming were derived from the DNA, and the V and J assignments and clone size from that table. Across this sample there are more than 35,000 clones, with around three quarters seen only once. Around 3.3% of the sample is held by the ten biggest clonotypes.

Concerning this clone itself: The antigen this receptor binds is unknown. Base qualities are not recorded, but no much larger clone differs from it by a single base.

CDR1 and CDR2 (ENHRY, SYGVKD) derive from the germline V gene. Germline trimming amounts to 1 base on V and 0 bases on J, with 10 as the count of junction bases outside the gene matches. Counted from cysteine to phenylalanine, this CDR3 has 19 amino acids. Only CDR3 DNA remains: 57 bases, in frame from the first base. The chain was built from TRBV10-3 and TRBJ2-7, with 12 bases in between that match TRBD2. This clonotype was sampled from a human donor with high-grade serous ovarian cancer. Sample: tumor tissue. This receptor carries the CDR3 CAISEYPGLAGSNSYEQYF. The DNA sequence reads TGTGCCATCAGTGAGTATCCGGGACTAGCGGGTTCCAACTCCTACGAGCAGTACTTC.